This TCR beta chain was found in a study of blood T cell repertoires in COVID-19. Study as a whole: COVID-19 samples from acute and convalescent phases originated in the United States, Italy and Spain.

In the source study's methods: Amplification of reference gene primers was used by the study to estimate nucleated cell counts. This table comes from immunoSEQ multiplex PCR, and its TCRdb copy is limited to in-frame clones, with some not included. V, J and clone size were drawn from that table, and D and trimming were deduced from the DNA. Of approximately 21,000 clones listed, about 73% are singletons. Germline assignment: CDR1 MNHEY and CDR2 SVGAGI. V lost 6 bases and J lost 1; bases outside the gene matches: 6. CDR3 size: 15 residues. The chain carries TRBV6-5 and TRBJ1-1; 9 nucleotides line up with TRBD1. This receptor was taken from a human donor in a cohort sampled during active or convalescent COVID-19. Sequencing was carried out using peripheral blood. CDR3 residues: CASRRTGAGNTEAFF. The CDR3, as DNA: TGTGCCAGCAGGAGGACAGGGGCGGGGAACACTGAAGCTTTCTTT.